These 22 T cell receptor beta chains were sequenced from one sample in a study of blood T cell repertoires in COVID-19. TCRdb's copy holds only in-frame clones and misses some; the assay was immunoSEQ multiplex PCR. Of tens of thousands of clones detected, around 90% appear once; the ten largest clones hold roughly 2%. The sample consisted of peripheral blood. These receptors all stem from a human donor in a cohort sampled during active COVID-19.

The chain has TRBV20-1 and TRBJ1-1; TRBD1 is a possible D gene (5 bases). Germline CDR1 and CDR2: DFQATT and SNEGSKA (reference sequence). The CDR3 runs to 11 residues. CDR3 amino acids: CSGHRGPEAFF. CDR3 DNA sequence: TGCAGCGGACACCGTGGTCCTGAAGCTTTCTTT.

This clone was counted a single time. This sequence joins TRBV27 and TRBJ2-1; 8 nucleotides align to TRBD2. V was pared by 1 base and J by 0 bases, with 8 bases of the junction left unmatched. The CDR3 is 18 residues long. Germline CDR1 and CDR2: MNHEY and SMNVEV (reference sequence). CDR3 nucleotide sequence: TGTGCCAGCAGTTTATTCCCCCTAGCGGGCGCCTCCTACAATGAGCAGTTCTTC. Translating it yields CASSLFPLAGASYNEQFF.

The chain joins TRBV9 to TRBJ2-2; 7 nucleotides align to TRBD2. The ends lost 7 bases at V and 2 bases at J; junction bases unmatched: 11. This CDR3 region has 16 residues. CDR1 and CDR2 (germline): SGDLS, YYNGEE. CDR3 coding DNA: TGTGCCAGCGGCCCTTGGGACTACTTAAACACCGGGGAGCTGTTTTTT. Translated: CASGPWDYLNTGELFF.

V is TRBV11-2 and J is TRBJ2-7, with D unclear. V shed 0 bases and J shed 10 bases, with 10 bases lying between them. The CDR3 has 12 residues. Germline V gene lookup returns CDR1 SGHAT and CDR2 FQNNGV. The DNA of the CDR3 is TGTGCCAGCAGCTTAGATAAAGTTAGACAGTACTTC. Protein product: CASSLDKVRQYF. The full variable domain, its missing parts supplied by reference TRBV11-2 and TRBJ2-7, is EAGVAQSPRYKIIEKRQSVAFWCNPISGHATLYWYQQILGQGPKLLIQFQNNGVVDDSQLPKDRFSAERLKGVDSTLKIQPAKLEDSAVYLCASSLDKVRQYFGPGTRLTVT.

The count of this clone is one. The CDR3 region is CASSFRGETQYF. CDR3 coding DNA: TGTGCCAGCAGTTTCCGGGGGGAGACCCAGTACTTC. This chain links TRBV6-5 with TRBJ2-5; maybe TRBD2 (6 bases). The V gene lost 4 bases and the J gene lost 5 bases, with 8 bases spanning the gap. The CDR3 totals 12 residues. Germline V gives CDR1 MNHEY, CDR2 SVGAGI.

The chain is built from TRBV7-9 and TRBJ2-1; TRBD1 matches 8 bases. The germline CDR1 and CDR2 sequences are SEHNR and FQNEAQ (reference sequence). V was pared by 3 bases and J by 4 bases, with 5 bases of the junction left unmatched. This CDR3 spans 15 amino acids. This CDR3 reads CASSFDRGAYNEQFF. In DNA form, the CDR3 reads TGTGCCAGCAGCTTCGACAGGGGCGCTTACAATGAGCAGTTCTTC. Using reference TRBV7-9 and TRBJ2-1 for the parts outside the CDR3, the full variable domain is DTGVSQNPRHKITKRGQNVTFRCDPISEHNRLYWYRQTLGQGPEFLTYFQNEAQLEKSRLLSDRFSAERPKGSFSTLEIQRTEQGDSAMYLCASSFDRGAYNEQFFGPGTRLTVL.

The chain is built from TRBV7-8 and TRBJ2-5; a possible D gene is TRBD2 (6 bases). CDR1 and CDR2 (germline): SGHVS, FQNEAQ. This CDR3 has 15 residues. Trimming removed 1 base at V and 5 bases at J, with 14 bases between. The CDR3 nucleotides read TGTGCCAGCAGCTTAGGGTTATCGGGGAGGGAGACCCAGTACTTC. This codes for CASSLGLSGRETQYF.

The chain has TRBV4-1 and TRBJ2-3; TRBD2 is a possible D gene (5 bases). Germline V gives CDR1 MGHRA, CDR2 YSYEKL. Deletions cut 0 bases from V and 0 bases from J, with 10 bases between. The CDR3 loop spans 16 amino acids. CDR3: CASSQDELVSTDTQYF. In DNA, the CDR3 is TGCGCCAGCAGCCAAGATGAACTAGTGAGCACAGATACGCAGTATTTT.

The chain couples TRBV29-1 to TRBJ1-2; perhaps TRBD1 as D (5 bases). Trimming pared 6 bases from V and 7 bases from J, leaving 12 bases between. The CDR3 runs to 11 residues. Germline loops: CDR1 SQVTM, CDR2 ANQGSEA. The CDR3 DNA is TGCAGCGTGAATAGGGGTTTTGGCTACACCTTC. Translated: CSVNRGFGYTF.

The chain uses TRBV28 and TRBJ1-2, with 10 bases fitting TRBD1. CDR3 length: 17 amino acids. With V trimmed by 4 bases and J by 9 bases, 17 bases remained unmatched. CDR1 MDHEN and CDR2 SYDVKM come from the germline V gene. The DNA of the CDR3 is TGTGCCAGCAGTTCCCGGACAGGGGGGACATACTTTTGGAGCTACACCTTC. It is translated as CASSSRTGGTYFWSYTF.

This sequence joins TRBV11-2 and TRBJ1-5, with D unresolved. V lost 5 bases and J lost 6, with 11 bases in between. Per germline, CDR1 SGHAT and CDR2 FQNNGV. The CDR3 is 13 residues long. This chain's CDR3 is CASSRSRGQPQHF. The CDR3 DNA reads as TGTGCCAGCAGCCGAAGTCGAGGTCAGCCCCAGCATTTT.

This rearrangement joins TRBV4-2 to TRBJ1-4; 8 bases align to TRBD1. The CDR3 loop spans 17 amino acids. V lost 0 bases to trimming and J lost 7 bases; unmatched junction nucleotides: 10. Germline CDR1 and CDR2: LGHNA and YNFKEQ. The DNA for the CDR3 is TGTGCCAGCAGCCAAGATCTTTGGGCAGGGGGCGGTGAAAAACTGTTTTTT. Translating gives CASSQDLWAGGGEKLFF.

The chain employs TRBV27 and TRBJ1-6, with D unresolved. This CDR3 is built from 13 residues. V was trimmed by 6 bases and J by 11 bases, leaving 14 bases between them. The germline V gene encodes CDR1 MNHEY and CDR2 SMNVEV (reference sequence). CDR3 DNA: TGTGCCAGCAGGAGTGGGCTGCACGCACCCCTCCACTTT. Translated, it gives CASRSGLHAPLHF.

V usage is TRBV28 and J usage is TRBJ1-2; D gene ambiguous. The germline V gene has CDR1 MDHEN and CDR2 SYDVKM. The V end was cut by 1 base, the J end by 6 bases, with 6 bases between. This CDR3 contains 12 residues. DNA of the CDR3: TGTGCCAGCAGTTTATCGGTGGATGGCTACACCTTC. Translating gives CASSLSVDGYTF.

The chain links TRBV29-1 to TRBJ1-2, with D unresolved. This CDR3 contains 8 residues. Deletions cut 4 bases from V and 11 bases from J, with 5 bases between. Germline V gene data show CDR1 as SQVTM and CDR2 as ANQGSEA. DNA of the CDR3: TGCAGCGTTGGAGGTTACACCTTC. Translation gives CSVGGYTF. The variable domain in full, completed from reference TRBV29-1 and TRBJ1-2, reads SAVISQKPSRDICQRGTSLTIQCQVDSQVTMMFWYRQQPGQSLTLIATANQGSEATYESGFVIDKFPISRPNLTFSTLTVSNMSPEDSSIYLCSVGGYTFGSGTRLTVV.

The rearrangement joins TRBV10-3 to TRBJ2-7; TRBD1 is a possible D gene (6 bases). The CDR3 is 14 amino acids. Germline CDR1 ENHRY, CDR2 SYGVKD. The ends were cut back, 2 bases at V and 4 bases at J, with 12 bases in the middle. CDR3 region: CAISERQVGYEQYF. In DNA form, the CDR3 reads TGTGCCATCAGTGAGAGACAGGTTGGATACGAGCAGTACTTC.

This clone has only one observation. The J gene is TRBJ2-1, the V gene TRBV19, with TRBD1 matching 8 bases. The trim removed 1 base at V and 6 bases at J, leaving 2 bases unmatched. CDR1 LNHDA and CDR2 SQIVND come from the germline V gene (reference sequence). The CDR3 consists of 14 residues. The CDR3: CASSIVTGGNEQFF. The CDR3 DNA sequence: TGTGCCAGTAGTATAGTCACAGGGGGCAATGAGCAGTTCTTC.

V and J are TRBV7-2 and TRBJ2-7, with D tentatively TRBD2 (5 bases). V lost 2 bases and J lost 6, with 17 bases in between. CDR1 is SGHTA, CDR2 FQGNSA, per germline. The CDR3 has 15 amino acids. CDR3 in amino acids: CASSLSGLVGIEQYF. CDR3 nucleotides: TGTGCCAGCAGCTTAAGCGGTCTGGTAGGGATCGAGCAGTACTTC.

The rearrangement uses TRBV19 and TRBJ1-1; a weak D match, TRBD1 (5 bases). Trimming removed 6 bases from V and 1 base from J, with 12 bases in between. CDR1 is LNHDA, CDR2 SQIVND, per germline (reference sequence). The length of the CDR3 is 14 residues. The CDR3 region has the DNA TGTGCCAGTAGCCCGACAGCGTCGAACACTGAAGCTTTCTTT. Its protein is CASSPTASNTEAFF.

The V and J genes are TRBV15 and TRBJ2-3; no clear D gene. The CDR3 extends over 16 amino acids. V lost 3 bases to trimming and J lost 2 bases, with 15 bases between them. Per the germline V gene, CDR1 is LNHNV and CDR2 is YYDKDF (reference sequence). The CDR3 bases are TGTGCCACCAGCAGGGATGAGGCCGCCCTCACAGATACGCAGTATTTT. It translates to CATSRDEAALTDTQYF.

V gene TRBV7-2 combines with J gene TRBJ2-3; TRBD2 matches at 12 bases. Germline V CDR1 and CDR2: SGHTA, FQGNSA. The CDR3 has 15 residues. J lost 9 bases, V lost 5 bases, and 9 bases had no gene match. In DNA form, the CDR3 reads TGTGCCAGCAGCACCCGACTAGCGGGAGAAGACACGCAGTATTTT. Its translation: CASSTRLAGEDTQYF.

This clone showed up just once. This chain joins TRBV7-2 and TRBJ1-6, with 7 bases that match TRBD1. The CDR3 is 14 amino acids. Germline CDR1 and CDR2: SGHTA and FQGNSA. V was clipped by 5 bases and J by 9 bases; unmatched bases: 7. In DNA, the CDR3 is TGTGCCAGCAGCCCGAGACAGGGTGGTTCACCCCTCCACTTT. Residues: CASSPRQGGSPLHF.